The sequence of this T cell receptor (beta chain) was determined in a study of spatial heterogeneity in lung cancer. Time point meaning: blood at routine non-recurrence follow-up after resection. Unsorted samples of tumor, nontumor lung or frozen PBMC had their whole RNA sequenced. Trimming left V 6 bases short and J 5 bases short, with 11 bases between. Germline CDR1 is DFQATT and CDR2 is SNEGSKA (reference sequence). The length of the CDR3 is 12 residues. MiXCR, run by TCRdb on the 5' RACE reads, gives a single entry per CDR3 protein. The sample carries under 150,000 distinct CDR3 sequences, 9.5% to 15% recorded once.

The chain has TRBV20-1 and TRBJ1-5; no definite D call. The sample here was PBMCs, taken at follow-up. The source of this sequence is a male donor with early-stage non-small cell lung cancer. CDR3 loop: CSAGNPHQPQHF. The CDR3 nucleotides are TGCAGTGCCGGAAACCCCCATCAGCCCCAGCATTTT.